These 21 T cell receptor beta chains were sequenced from one sample in a study of T cell responses to AZD1222 COVID-19 vaccine. TCRdb's copy holds only in-frame clones and misses some; the assay was immunoSEQ multiplex PCR. The sample has roughly 150,000 clones, about 85% seen once. The sample was peripheral blood, taken after recovery from COVID-19. Every receptor here comes from an adult who had recovered from COVID-19.

The chain joins TRBV5-4 to TRBJ2-2, with TRBD1 matching over 9 bases. This CDR3 spans 16 amino acids. The V gene's germline CDR1 is SGHNT and CDR2 YYREEE (reference sequence). V lost 5 bases to trimming and J lost 7 bases; unmatched junction nucleotides: 12. The CDR3 loop is CASSDPLSTGGGELFF. In DNA, the CDR3 is TGTGCCAGCAGTGACCCTCTTTCGACAGGGGGCGGGGAGCTGTTTTTT.

This sequence joins TRBV7-8 and TRBJ1-1; 9 nucleotides agree with TRBD1. Germline trimming cut 5 bases from V and 4 bases from J; bases unmatched to any gene: 8. Germline values: CDR1 SGHVS, CDR2 FQNEAQ. The CDR3 spans 15 residues. CDR3 region: CASSLQGAEITEAFF. The DNA of the CDR3 is TGTGCCAGCAGCCTACAGGGGGCTGAAATCACTGAAGCTTTCTTT. Drawing the rest from reference TRBV7-8 and TRBJ1-1, the complete variable domain is GAGVSQSPRYKVAKRGQDVALRCDPISGHVSLFWYQQALGQGPEFLTYFQNEAQLDKSGLPSDRFFAERPEGSVSTLKIQRTQQEDSAVYLCASSLQGAEITEAFFGQGTRLTVV.

This clone showed up just once. This chain uses TRBV28 with TRBJ2-7; D gene unclear. The length of the CDR3 is 16 residues. The germline gives CDR1 MDHEN, CDR2 SYDVKM. V was cut by 2 bases and J by 5 bases, with 19 bases left in between. The CDR3 spells CASSLKPSRPVDEQYF. The DNA for the CDR3 is TGTGCCAGCAGTTTAAAACCCTCACGGCCTGTCGACGAGCAGTACTTC.

The V gene is TRBV10-3, the J gene TRBJ2-1, with 9 bases matching TRBD2. The junction had 5 bases not matched to a gene; V was cut back by 0 bases and J by 5 bases. CDR1 is ENHRY, CDR2 SYGVKD, per germline. This CDR3 region has 16 residues. This chain's CDR3 is CAISESGLAGHNEQFF. The CDR3 region has the DNA TGTGCCATCAGTGAGTCGGGGCTAGCGGGGCACAATGAGCAGTTCTTC.

The genes are TRBV7-3 and TRBJ1-1; D not certain. Trimming shortened V by 2 bases and J by 2 bases, and 12 bases separated the two germline ends. CDR1 SGHTA and CDR2 FQGTGA come from the germline V gene. CDR3 length: 15 amino acids. The CDR3, as DNA: TGTGCCAGCAGCTTACAGCTGGGAGGAAACACTGAAGCTTTCTTT. Encoded protein: CASSLQLGGNTEAFF.

The chain has TRBV7-9 and TRBJ2-5; D may correspond to TRBD1 or TRBD2 (6 bases each). This CDR3 spans 14 amino acids. Per the germline V gene, CDR1 is SEHNR and CDR2 is FQNEAQ (reference sequence). V dropped 4 bases and J dropped 5 bases, with 14 bases sitting between them. The chain's CDR3 is CASSSKGGSETQYF. The DNA of the CDR3 is TGTGCCAGCAGCTCGAAAGGGGGGAGCGAGACCCAGTACTTC.

The V and J genes are TRBV15 and TRBJ1-2; D remains unclear. CDR1 is LNHNV and CDR2 is YYDKDF in the germline V gene (reference sequence). The V end lost 0 bases, the J end lost 0 bases, and 8 bases lay between the germline ends. The CDR3 is made up of 15 amino acids. This chain's CDR3 is CATSRDGLANYGYTF. In DNA form, the CDR3 reads TGTGCCACCAGCAGAGACGGACTAGCTAACTATGGCTACACCTTC.

This chain links TRBV11-2 with TRBJ2-7; maybe TRBD1 (6 bases). Deletions cut 7 bases from V and 2 bases from J, with 18 bases between. In germline, CDR1 is SGHAT, CDR2 FQNNGV. The CDR3 is 15 residues long. CDR3 loop: CASTLWGSGAYEQYF. The CDR3 DNA sequence: TGTGCCAGCACCCTGTGGGGTTCAGGGGCCTACGAGCAGTACTTC.

The rearrangement joins TRBV24-1 to TRBJ2-7, with TRBD2 matching 10 bases. Germline V gene lookup returns CDR1 KGHDR and CDR2 SFDVKD. V lost 4 bases, J lost 4 bases, and 3 bases stayed unmatched. This CDR3 is built from 14 residues. The CDR3 loop reads CATSEASGGYEQYF. For the CDR3, the DNA is TGTGCCACCAGTGAGGCTAGCGGGGGATACGAGCAGTACTTC.

With respect to this clone: The same CDR3 also results from other DNA sequences found in this sample. The chain is built from TRBV5-1 and TRBJ1-1, with 9 bases that match TRBD1. The CDR3 sequence is 14 residues long. Germline-derived CDR1 and CDR2 are SGHRS and YFSETQ. V lost 3 bases to trimming and J lost 4 bases; unmatched junction nucleotides: 4. The CDR3 region is CASSSGTGTTEAFF. The DNA of the CDR3 is TGCGCCAGCAGCTCCGGGACAGGGACCACTGAAGCTTTCTTT.

This rearrangement joins TRBV7-9 to TRBJ1-2; D perhaps matches TRBD1 (6 bases). The germline V gene has CDR1 SEHNR and CDR2 FQNEAQ (reference sequence). This CDR3 region has 15 residues. Trimming removed 5 bases from V and 3 bases from J, with 16 bases in between. The CDR3 loop is CASSLGSGDDYGYTF. The CDR3 DNA follows: TGTGCCAGCAGCCTGGGGTCAGGGGATGACTATGGCTACACCTTC.

This clone was detected only a few times. V and J are TRBV27 and TRBJ1-6, with a tentative D call TRBD1 (5 bases). Germline-derived CDR1 and CDR2 are MNHEY and SMNVEV (reference sequence). Trimming cost V 2 bases and J 6 bases, with 14 bases left between them. The length of the CDR3 is 16 residues. The CDR3 region is CASSLNTGPFNSPLHF. The CDR3 nucleotides are TGTGCCAGCAGTTTAAATACAGGACCGTTTAATTCACCCCTCCACTTT.

The chain couples TRBV7-9 to TRBJ1-1; 11 bases fit TRBD1. This CDR3 comprises 15 residues. With V trimmed by 4 bases and J by 8 bases, 9 bases remained unmatched. CDR1 is SEHNR and CDR2 is FQNEAQ in the germline V gene (reference sequence). CDR3: CASSWDRGNSGEAFF. The DNA for the CDR3 is TGTGCCAGCAGCTGGGACAGGGGGAACTCGGGAGAAGCTTTCTTT.

V gene TRBV4-2 combines with J gene TRBJ2-7; 7 bases are shared with TRBD2. With V trimmed by 1 base and J by 1 base, 13 bases remained unmatched. The CDR3 sequence is 18 residues long. CDR1 is LGHNA, CDR2 YNFKEQ, per germline. CDR3 nucleotides: TGTGCCAGCAGCCAAGTCGGGTCTAGCGGCAAATATTCCTACGAGCAGTACTTC. It encodes CASSQVGSSGKYSYEQYF.

This clone was found once. The V gene is TRBV7-2, the J gene TRBJ2-1, with 12 positions matching TRBD2. The ends lost 1 base at V and 5 bases at J; junction bases unmatched: 9. This CDR3 comprises 18 residues. CDR1 and CDR2 (germline): SGHTA, FQGNSA. The CDR3 DNA reads as TGTGCCAGCAGCTTAGTCCCTCCTAGCGGGAGGGGGCACAATGAGCAGTTCTTC. Protein product: CASSLVPPSGRGHNEQFF.

This chain joins TRBV2 and TRBJ2-3; 8 bases map to TRBD1. The germline CDR1 and CDR2 sequences are SNHLY and FYNNEI. Trimming at V came to 7 bases and at J to 2 bases, leaving 8 bases not matched to a gene. This CDR3 has 15 amino acids. CDR3 residues: CASIPRDRITDTQYF. CDR3 in DNA: TGTGCCAGCATACCCCGGGACAGGATCACAGATACGCAGTATTTT.

This rearrangement joins TRBV6-5 to TRBJ1-2; 7 positions agree with TRBD1. CDR1 and CDR2 from the germline V gene are MNHEY and SVGAGI. CDR3 length: 13 amino acids. V lost 4 bases to trimming and J lost 8 bases; unmatched junction nucleotides: 7. This chain's CDR3 is CASSFRDSGGYTF. The CDR3 coding sequence is TGTGCCAGCAGTTTCCGGGACAGCGGAGGCTACACCTTC.

The chain combines TRBV27 with TRBJ2-5, with a weak D call TRBD2 (5 bases). Looked up from germline, CDR1 is MNHEY and CDR2 is SMNVEV (reference sequence). The germline V and J ends were trimmed by 0 bases and 5 bases, with 16 bases remaining between them. The CDR3 consists of 16 residues. The CDR3 is CASSLSRVEARETQYF. DNA of the CDR3: TGTGCCAGCAGTTTATCGAGGGTTGAGGCTAGGGAGACCCAGTACTTC.

Here the CDR3 reads CASSLQGILSYEQYF. CDR3 coding DNA: TGTGCCAGCAGCTTACAGGGGATACTCTCCTACGAGCAGTACTTC. V and J are TRBV5-6 and TRBJ2-7; 7 bases line up with TRBD1. V trimming: 2 bases; J trimming: 0 bases; junction bases outside the gene matches: 5. The CDR3 is 15 amino acids. In germline, CDR1 is SGHDT, CDR2 YYEEEE. The variable domain in full, with the rest retrieved from reference TRBV5-6 and TRBJ2-7, is DAGVTQSPTHLIKTRGQQVTLRCSPKSGHDTVSWYQQALGQGPQFIFQYYEEEERQRGNFPDRFSGHQFPNYSSELNVNALLLGDSALYLCASSLQGILSYEQYFGPGTRLTVT.

The V call is TRBV5-6, the J call TRBJ2-7, with a weak D call TRBD1 (5 bases). Trimming took off 1 base at V and 0 bases at J, with 8 bases between the two ends. Germline V gene data show CDR1 as SGHDT and CDR2 as YYEEEE. CDR3 length: 14 residues. The CDR3 DNA follows: TGTGCCAGCAGCTTGATAGGGGTCTCCTACGAGCAGTACTTC. Its translation is CASSLIGVSYEQYF.

CDR3 DNA sequence: TGCGCCAGCAGCCAAGATACTCGAAACATTCAGTACTTC. Translated, it gives CASSQDTRNIQYF. The chain recombines TRBV4-3 with TRBJ2-4; D gene ambiguous. The CDR3 extends over 13 amino acids. V was shortened by 0 bases and J by 6 bases, with 6 bases between the two germline ends. Germline V gives CDR1 LGHNA, CDR2 YSLEER.